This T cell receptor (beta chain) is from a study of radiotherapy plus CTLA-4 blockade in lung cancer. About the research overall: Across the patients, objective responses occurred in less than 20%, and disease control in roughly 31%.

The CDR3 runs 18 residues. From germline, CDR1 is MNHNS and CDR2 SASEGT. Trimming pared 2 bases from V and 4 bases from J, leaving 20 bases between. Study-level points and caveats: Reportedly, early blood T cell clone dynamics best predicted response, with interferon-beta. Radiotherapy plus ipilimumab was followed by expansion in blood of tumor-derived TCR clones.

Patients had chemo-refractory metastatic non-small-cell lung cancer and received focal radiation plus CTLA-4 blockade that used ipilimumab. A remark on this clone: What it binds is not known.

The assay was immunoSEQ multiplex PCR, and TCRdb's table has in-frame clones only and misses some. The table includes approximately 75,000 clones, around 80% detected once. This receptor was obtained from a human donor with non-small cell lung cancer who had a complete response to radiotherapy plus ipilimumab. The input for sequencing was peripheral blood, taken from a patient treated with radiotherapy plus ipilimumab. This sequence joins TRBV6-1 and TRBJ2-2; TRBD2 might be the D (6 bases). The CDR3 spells CASSETPWRGGITGELFF. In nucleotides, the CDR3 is TGTGCCAGCAGTGAAACCCCTTGGCGGGGAGGTATCACCGGGGAGCTGTTTTTT.